The present T cell receptor beta chain was sequenced within a study of early T cells in non-severe SARS-CoV-2 infection. About the research overall: It was bulk RNA from unsorted whole blood that was sequenced, and the chains were unpaired.

In this sample, this clonotype turned up a few times. CDR3 length: 16 amino acids. Germline V gene sequence: CDR1 DFQATT, CDR2 SNEGSKA (reference sequence). Deletions cut 6 bases from V and 2 bases from J, with 23 bases between. A single record per CDR3 protein comes from TCRdb applying MiXCR to the 5' RACE reads. The data hold some 22,000 distinct CDR3 sequences, with 4% to 5% observed a single time. This sequence originates from an adult who was a healthcare worker with PCR-confirmed SARS-CoV-2 infection or an uninfected control (not recorded which). The chain has TRBV20-1 and TRBJ2-7; the D is unclear. Sequenced input: whole blood. The CDR3 reads CSALQSQGQFTYEQYF. The CDR3 DNA is TGCAGTGCCCTTCAGTCCCAAGGGCAATTCACCTACGAGCAGTACTTC.